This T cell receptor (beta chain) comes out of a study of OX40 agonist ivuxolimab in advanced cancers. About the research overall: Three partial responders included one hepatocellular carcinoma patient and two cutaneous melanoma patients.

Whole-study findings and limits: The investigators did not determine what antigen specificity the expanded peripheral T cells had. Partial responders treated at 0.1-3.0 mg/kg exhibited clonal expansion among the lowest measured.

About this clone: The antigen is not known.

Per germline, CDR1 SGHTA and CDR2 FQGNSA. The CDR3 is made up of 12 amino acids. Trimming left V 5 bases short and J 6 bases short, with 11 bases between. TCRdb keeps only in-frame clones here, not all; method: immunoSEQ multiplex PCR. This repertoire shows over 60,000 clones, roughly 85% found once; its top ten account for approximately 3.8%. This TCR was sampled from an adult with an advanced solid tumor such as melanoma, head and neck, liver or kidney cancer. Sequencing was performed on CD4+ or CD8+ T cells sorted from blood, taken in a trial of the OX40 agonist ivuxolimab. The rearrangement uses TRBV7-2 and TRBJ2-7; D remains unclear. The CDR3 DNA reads TGTGCCAGCAGCGCATATCTGGGCGAGCAGTACTTC. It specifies CASSAYLGEQYF.